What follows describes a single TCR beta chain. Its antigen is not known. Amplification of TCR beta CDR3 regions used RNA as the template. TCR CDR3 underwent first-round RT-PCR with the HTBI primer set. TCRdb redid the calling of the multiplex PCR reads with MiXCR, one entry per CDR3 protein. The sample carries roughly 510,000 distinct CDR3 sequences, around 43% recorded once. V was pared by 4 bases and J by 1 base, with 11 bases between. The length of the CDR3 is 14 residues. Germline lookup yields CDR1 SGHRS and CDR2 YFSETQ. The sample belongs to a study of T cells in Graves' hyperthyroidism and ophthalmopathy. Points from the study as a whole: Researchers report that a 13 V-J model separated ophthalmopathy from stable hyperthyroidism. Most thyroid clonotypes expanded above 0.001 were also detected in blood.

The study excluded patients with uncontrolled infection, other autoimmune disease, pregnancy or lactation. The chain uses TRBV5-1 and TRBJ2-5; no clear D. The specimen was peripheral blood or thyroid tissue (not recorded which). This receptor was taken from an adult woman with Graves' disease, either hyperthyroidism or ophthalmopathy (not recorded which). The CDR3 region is CASSRSTIQETQYF. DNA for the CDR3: TGCGCCAGCAGCCGCTCCACTATCCAAGAGACCCAGTACTTC.